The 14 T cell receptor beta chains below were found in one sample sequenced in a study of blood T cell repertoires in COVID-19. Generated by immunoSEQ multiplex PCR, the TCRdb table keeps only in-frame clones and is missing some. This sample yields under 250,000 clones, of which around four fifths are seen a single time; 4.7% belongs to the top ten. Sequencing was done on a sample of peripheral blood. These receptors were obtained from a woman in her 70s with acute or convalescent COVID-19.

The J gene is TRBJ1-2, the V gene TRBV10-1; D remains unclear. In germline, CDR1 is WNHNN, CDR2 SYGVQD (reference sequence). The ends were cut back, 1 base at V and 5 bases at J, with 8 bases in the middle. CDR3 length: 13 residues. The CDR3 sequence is CASSEYDKYGYTF. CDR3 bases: TGCGCCAGCAGTGAGTACGACAAGTATGGCTACACCTTC.

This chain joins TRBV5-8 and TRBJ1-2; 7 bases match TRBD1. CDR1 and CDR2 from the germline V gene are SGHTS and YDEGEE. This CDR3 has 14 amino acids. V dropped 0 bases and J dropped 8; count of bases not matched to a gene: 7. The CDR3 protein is CASSLEGAVWGYTF. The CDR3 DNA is TGTGCCAGCAGCTTGGAGGGGGCCGTGTGGGGCTACACCTTC.

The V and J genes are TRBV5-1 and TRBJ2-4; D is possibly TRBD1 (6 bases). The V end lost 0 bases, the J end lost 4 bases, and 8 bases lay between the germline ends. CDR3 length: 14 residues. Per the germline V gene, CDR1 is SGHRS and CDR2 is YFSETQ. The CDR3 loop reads CASSLAQGKNIQYF. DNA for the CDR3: TGCGCCAGCAGCTTGGCACAGGGAAAAAACATTCAGTACTTC. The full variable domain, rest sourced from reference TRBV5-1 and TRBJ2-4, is KAGVTQTPRYLIKTRGQQVTLSCSPISGHRSVSWYQQTPGQGLQFLFEYFSETQRNKGNFPGRFSGRQFSNSRSEMNVSTLELGDSALYLCASSLAQGKNIQYFGAGTRLSVL.

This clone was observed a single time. In DNA, the CDR3 is TGTGCCAGCAGCTCCGGGACAACTAACTATGGCTACACCTTC. Its protein is CASSSGTTNYGYTF. V and J are TRBV7-9 and TRBJ1-2; TRBD1 might be the D (6 bases). Trimming left V 4 bases short and J 0 bases short, with 9 bases between. The germline CDR1 and CDR2 sequences are SEHNR and FQNEAQ (reference sequence). The CDR3 loop spans 14 amino acids.

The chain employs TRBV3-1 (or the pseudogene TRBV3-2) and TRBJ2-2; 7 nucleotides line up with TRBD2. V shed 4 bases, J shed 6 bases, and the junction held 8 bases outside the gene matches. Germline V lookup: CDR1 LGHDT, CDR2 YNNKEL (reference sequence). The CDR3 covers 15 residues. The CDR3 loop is CASSLAGGRAGELFF. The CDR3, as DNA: TGTGCCAGCAGCCTCGCCGGGGGGAGGGCCGGGGAGCTGTTTTTT.

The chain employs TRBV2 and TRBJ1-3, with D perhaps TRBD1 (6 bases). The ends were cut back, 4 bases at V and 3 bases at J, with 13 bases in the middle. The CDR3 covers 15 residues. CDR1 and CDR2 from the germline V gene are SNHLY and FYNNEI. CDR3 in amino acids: CASSVLQGLGNTIYF. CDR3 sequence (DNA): TGTGCCAGCAGTGTGTTACAGGGTCTTGGAAACACCATATATTTT.

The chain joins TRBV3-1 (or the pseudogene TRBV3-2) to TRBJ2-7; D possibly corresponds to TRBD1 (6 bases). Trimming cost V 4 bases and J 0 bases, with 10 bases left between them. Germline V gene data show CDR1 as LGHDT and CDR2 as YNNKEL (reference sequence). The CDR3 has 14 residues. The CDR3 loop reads CASSLGHDSYEQYF. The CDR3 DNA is TGTGCCAGCAGCCTGGGACACGACTCCTACGAGCAGTACTTC.

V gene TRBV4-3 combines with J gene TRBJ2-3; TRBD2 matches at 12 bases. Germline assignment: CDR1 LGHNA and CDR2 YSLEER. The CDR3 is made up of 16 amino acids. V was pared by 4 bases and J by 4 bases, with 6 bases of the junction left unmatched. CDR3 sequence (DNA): TGCGCCAGCAGCCCTACTAGCGGGGGGTCGGCAGATACGCAGTATTTT. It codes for CASSPTSGGSADTQYF.

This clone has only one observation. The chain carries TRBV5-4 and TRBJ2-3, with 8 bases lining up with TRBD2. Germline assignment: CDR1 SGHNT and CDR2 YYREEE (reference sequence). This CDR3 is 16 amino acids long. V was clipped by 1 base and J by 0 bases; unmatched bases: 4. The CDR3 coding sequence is TGTGCCAGCAGCTTGTTAGCTAGCGGGAGCACAGATACGCAGTATTTT. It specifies CASSLLASGSTDTQYF.

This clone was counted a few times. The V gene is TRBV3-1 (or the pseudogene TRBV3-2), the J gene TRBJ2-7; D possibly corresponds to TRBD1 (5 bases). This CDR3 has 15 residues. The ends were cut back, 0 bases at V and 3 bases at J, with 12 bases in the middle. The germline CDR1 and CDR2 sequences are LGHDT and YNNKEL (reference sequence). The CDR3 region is CASSQELARDYEQYF. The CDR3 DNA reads TGTGCCAGCAGCCAAGAATTGGCCAGGGACTACGAGCAGTACTTC.

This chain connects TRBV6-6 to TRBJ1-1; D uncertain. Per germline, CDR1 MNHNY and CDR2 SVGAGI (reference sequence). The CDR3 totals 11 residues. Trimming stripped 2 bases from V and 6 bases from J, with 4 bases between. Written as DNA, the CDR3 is TGTGCCAGCAGTTACGGCCCTGAAGCTTTCTTT. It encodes CASSYGPEAFF.

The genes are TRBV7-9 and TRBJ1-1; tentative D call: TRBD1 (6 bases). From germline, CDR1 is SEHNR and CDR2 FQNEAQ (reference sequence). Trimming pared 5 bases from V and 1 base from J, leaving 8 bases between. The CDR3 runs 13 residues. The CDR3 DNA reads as TGTGCCAGCAGCCCCAGGGGGAACACTGAAGCTTTCTTT. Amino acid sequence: CASSPRGNTEAFF.

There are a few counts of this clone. CDR3 loop: CASSLQGSYNSPLHF. Written as DNA, the CDR3 is TGCGCCAGCAGCTTACAGGGATCCTATAATTCACCCCTCCACTTT. The genes are TRBV5-1 and TRBJ1-6; TRBD1 is a possible D gene (6 bases). CDR1 SGHRS and CDR2 YFSETQ come from the germline V gene. Deletions cut 2 bases from V and 1 base from J, with 7 bases between. The CDR3 runs 15 residues.

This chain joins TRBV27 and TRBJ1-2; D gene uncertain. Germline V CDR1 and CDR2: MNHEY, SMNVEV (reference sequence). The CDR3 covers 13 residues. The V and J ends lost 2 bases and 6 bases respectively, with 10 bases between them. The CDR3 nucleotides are TGTGCCAGCAGTTTACAGCGATTCAATGGCTACACCTTC. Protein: CASSLQRFNGYTF.